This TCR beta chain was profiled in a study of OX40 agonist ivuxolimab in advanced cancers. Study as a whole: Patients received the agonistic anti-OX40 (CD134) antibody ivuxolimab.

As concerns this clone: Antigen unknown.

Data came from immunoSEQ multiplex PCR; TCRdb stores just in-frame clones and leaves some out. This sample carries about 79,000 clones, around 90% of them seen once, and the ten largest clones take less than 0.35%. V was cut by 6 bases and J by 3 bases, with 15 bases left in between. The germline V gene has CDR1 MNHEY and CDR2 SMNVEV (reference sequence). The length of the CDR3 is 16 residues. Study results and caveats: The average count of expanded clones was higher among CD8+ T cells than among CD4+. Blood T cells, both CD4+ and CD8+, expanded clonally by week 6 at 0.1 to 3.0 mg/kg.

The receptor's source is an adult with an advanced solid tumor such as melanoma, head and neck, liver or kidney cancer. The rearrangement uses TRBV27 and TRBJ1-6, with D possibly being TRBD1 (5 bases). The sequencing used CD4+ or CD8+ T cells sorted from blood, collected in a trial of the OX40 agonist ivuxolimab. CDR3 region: CASSRLWGDYNSPLHF. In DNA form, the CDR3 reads TGTGCCAGCAGCCGATTATGGGGGGACTATAATTCACCCCTCCACTTT.